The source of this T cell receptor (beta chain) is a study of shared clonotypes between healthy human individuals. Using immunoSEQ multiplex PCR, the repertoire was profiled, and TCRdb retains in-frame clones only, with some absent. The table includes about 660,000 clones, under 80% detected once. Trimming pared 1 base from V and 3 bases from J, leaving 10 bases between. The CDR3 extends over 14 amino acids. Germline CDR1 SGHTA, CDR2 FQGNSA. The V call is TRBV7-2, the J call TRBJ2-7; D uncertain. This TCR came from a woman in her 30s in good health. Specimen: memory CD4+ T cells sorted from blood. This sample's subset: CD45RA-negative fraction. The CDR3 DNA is TGTGCCAGCAGCTTAGGAGGCAGATACTACGAGCAGTACTTC. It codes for CASSLGGRYYEQYF.